The 10 T cell receptor beta chains below were found in one sample sequenced in a study of shared clonotypes between healthy human individuals (dated by TCRdb to 2019 to 2021). The method was the immunoSEQ multiplex PCR assay. Here the immuneACCESS table is served through TCRdb, limited to in-frame sequences with V and J called. Missing clones are a known gap in these copies; in checked studies unresolved V genes cover under half, and the rest lacks a known reason. Counted in this sample were 400,000 to 600,000 clones; about 96% of them appeared once. About 0.068% of the sample is in the top ten clones. Specimen: naive CD4+ T cells sorted from blood. The sample's cell subset or site label, in plain terms: CD45RA+ positively selected. The source of these receptors is a woman younger than 45 in good health.

DNA of the CDR3: TGTGCCAGCGCATCGGGGTGGCGTATGAATGAGCAGTTCTTC. Protein product: CASASGWRMNEQFF. This chain uses TRBV28 with TRBJ2-1; a possible D gene is TRBD2 (5 bases). The CDR3 is made up of 14 amino acids. Germline CDR1 MDHEN, CDR2 SYDVKM. Trimming shortened V by 8 bases and J by 7 bases, and 18 bases separated the two germline ends.

This clone was recorded once. This chain connects TRBV5-1 to TRBJ2-1; 9 nucleotides agree with TRBD2. There are 17 residues in the CDR3. V dropped 0 bases and J dropped 7; count of bases not matched to a gene: 11. Germline-derived CDR1 and CDR2 are SGHRS and YFSETQ. The CDR3 region is CASSLGGWAGGRNEQFF. The CDR3 DNA follows: TGCGCCAGCAGCTTGGGAGGCTGGGCGGGAGGGAGGAATGAGCAGTTCTTC.

Concerning this clone itself: In the same sample, other DNA sequences code for this CDR3. This chain uses TRBV28 with TRBJ1-5; D is unclear. CDR3 length equals 12 residues. V lost 3 bases and J 4 bases, leaving 4 bases between the germline ends. Germline assignment: CDR1 MDHEN and CDR2 SYDVKM. This chain's CDR3 is CASSFANQPQHF. DNA of the CDR3: TGTGCCAGCAGTTTCGCGAATCAGCCCCAGCATTTT. Filled out from reference TRBV28 and TRBJ1-5, the complete variable domain reads DVKVTQSSRYLVKRTGEKVFLECVQDMDHENMFWYRQDPGLGLRLIYFSYDVKMKEKGDIPEGYSVSREKKERFSLILESASTNQTSMYLCASSFANQPQHFGDGTRLSIL.

The chain combines TRBV10-1 with TRBJ1-1; TRBD1 matches at 7 bases. The J segment lost 11 bases and the V segment lost 0 bases, leaving 6 bases of the junction unmatched. This CDR3 comprises 13 residues. Germline lookup yields CDR1 WNHNN and CDR2 SYGVQD (reference sequence). The CDR3 DNA follows: TGCGCCAGCAGTGAGTCGACAGGGAGGGCCGCTTTCTTT. Amino acids: CASSESTGRAAFF.

This rearrangement joins TRBV10-3 to TRBJ1-2, with 7 bases aligning to TRBD1. This CDR3 has 13 amino acids. J was trimmed by 6 bases and V by 6 bases; bases with no gene match: 7. Germline CDR1 is ENHRY and CDR2 is SYGVKD. DNA of the CDR3: TGTGCCATCAGCAGGGGGGACAGCCATGGCTACACCTTC. Amino acid sequence: CAISRGDSHGYTF.

In regard to this clone: Other DNA sequences in the same sample also yield this CDR3. The genes are TRBV28 and TRBJ1-2; TRBD1 matches at 9 bases. The J segment lost 7 bases and the V segment lost 8 bases, leaving 8 bases of the junction unmatched. Germline V gives CDR1 MDHEN, CDR2 SYDVKM. This CDR3 spans 13 amino acids. The CDR3 sequence: CASGQQGAGGYTF. The CDR3 DNA sequence: TGTGCCAGCGGACAACAGGGGGCAGGTGGCTACACCTTC.

The V call is TRBV7-9, the J call TRBJ2-5; 11 nucleotides line up with TRBD1. The J segment lost 4 bases and the V segment lost 5 bases, leaving 6 bases of the junction unmatched. Germline V gene lookup returns CDR1 SEHNR and CDR2 FQNEAQ (reference sequence). CDR3 length equals 15 residues. The CDR3 nucleotides are TGTGCCAGCAGCCCAGGACAGGGGGCGACAGAGACCCAGTACTTC. Translated: CASSPGQGATETQYF. The full variable domain, with the rest looked up from reference TRBV7-9 and TRBJ2-5, is DTGVSQNPRHKITKRGQNVTFRCDPISEHNRLYWYRQTLGQGPEFLTYFQNEAQLEKSRLLSDRFSAERPKGSFSTLEIQRTEQGDSAMYLCASSPGQGATETQYFGPGTRLLVL.

J is TRBJ2-1 and V is TRBV4-1; tentatively, D is TRBD2 (6 bases). Trimming stripped 5 bases from V and 5 bases from J, with 16 bases between. This CDR3 comprises 15 residues. Germline V lookup: CDR1 MGHRA, CDR2 YSYEKL. CDR3 amino acids: CASSDLSAGNNEQFF. CDR3 DNA sequence: TGCGCCAGCAGCGATCTGTCGGCGGGAAACAATGAGCAGTTCTTC.

The rearrangement uses TRBV19 and TRBJ1-1; TRBD1 is a possible D gene (5 bases). The germline gives CDR1 LNHDA, CDR2 SQIVND (reference sequence). The V and J ends lost 5 bases and 7 bases respectively, with 17 bases between them. This CDR3 spans 14 amino acids. CDR3 sequence reads: CASSRAGAPVEAFF. In DNA, the CDR3 is TGTGCCAGTAGTCGAGCCGGGGCCCCCGTTGAAGCTTTCTTT.

The V and J genes are TRBV7-8 and TRBJ2-3; 16 nucleotides align to TRBD2. The germline V gene encodes CDR1 SGHVS and CDR2 FQNEAQ. The CDR3 is made up of 17 amino acids. The V segment lost 6 bases and the J segment 6 bases; nucleotides outside the gene matches: 9. The CDR3 DNA reads TGTGCCAGCAGGGGACTAGCGGGAGGGCCAGGGAGGGATACGCAGTATTTT. This sequence encodes CASRGLAGGPGRDTQYF.